The 14 T cell receptor beta chains in this list originate from one sample, sequenced in a study of cytomegalovirus exposure and HLA in healthy donors. The PCR used 60 Vbeta and 13 Jbeta primers. Only in-frame clones appear in the TCRdb table, and some are missing; sequencing was by immunoSEQ multiplex PCR. The repertoire table contains approximately 120,000 clones. Material for sequencing was PBMCs. The receptor set was obtained from a man aged 40-49 years in good health and CMV-seronegative.

The chain uses TRBV27 and TRBJ1-1; 8 bases agree with TRBD1. Trimming removed 7 bases from V and 4 bases from J; junction bases left unmatched: 2. The V gene's germline CDR1 is MNHEY and CDR2 SMNVEV (reference sequence). The CDR3 totals 12 residues. CDR3 sequence (DNA): TGTGCCAGCAATGACAGGGGCACTGAAGCTTTCTTT. Translation gives CASNDRGTEAFF.

The genes are TRBV9 and TRBJ2-1; D perhaps matches TRBD2 (5 bases). The V gene's germline CDR1 is SGDLS and CDR2 YYNGEE. V lost 7 bases and J lost 2, with 10 bases in between. There are 13 residues in the CDR3. CDR3 amino acids: CASGGGPYNEQFF. CDR3 DNA: TGTGCCAGCGGCGGAGGTCCCTACAATGAGCAGTTCTTC.

The chain uses TRBV15 and TRBJ1-2; D unclear. Trimming took 5 bases from V and 3 from J, leaving 7 bases between them. CDR1 and CDR2 (germline): LNHNV, YYDKDF (reference sequence). The CDR3 extends over 12 amino acids. DNA for the CDR3: TGTGCCACCAGCTCAGATTACTATGGCTACACCTTC. Its protein is CATSSDYYGYTF.

V usage is TRBV19 and J usage is TRBJ2-2; 11 nucleotides align to TRBD1. V dropped 8 bases and J dropped 7; count of bases not matched to a gene: 6. CDR1 and CDR2 (germline): LNHDA, SQIVND (reference sequence). The CDR3 length is 14 residues. CDR3 in DNA: TGTGCCAGTCGGACAGGGGGCCTTGGCGGGGAGCTGTTTTTT. Encoded protein: CASRTGGLGGELFF.

The chain couples TRBV2 to TRBJ2-2, with D perhaps matching TRBD2 (6 bases). The CDR3 covers 15 residues. Deletions cut 4 bases from V and 7 bases from J, with 16 bases between. Germline CDR1 SNHLY, CDR2 FYNNEI. CDR3 sequence reads: CASSVGLSVVGELFF. The DNA for the CDR3 is TGTGCCAGCAGTGTCGGACTATCGGTCGTCGGGGAGCTGTTTTTT.

The chain is built from TRBV5-5 and TRBJ1-2; 7 positions match TRBD1. The CDR3 totals 14 residues. The trim removed 0 bases at V and 9 bases at J, leaving 8 bases unmatched. The germline gives CDR1 SGHKS, CDR2 YYEKEE (reference sequence). CDR3 nucleotide sequence: TGTGCCAGCAGCTTGGGGGATACGACAGGGAGCTACACCTTC. Its protein is CASSLGDTTGSYTF.

The chain carries TRBV7-9 and TRBJ2-7, with D possibly matching TRBD1 (5 bases). Germline V gene data show CDR1 as SEHNR and CDR2 as FQNEAQ (reference sequence). The CDR3 has 12 residues. With 3 bases removed from V and 4 bases from J, the gap between germline ends came to 7 bases. The CDR3 sequence: CASSLRQYEQYF. Written as DNA, the CDR3 is TGTGCCAGCAGCTTGAGACAGTACGAGCAGTACTTC. Variable domain in full (rest from reference TRBV7-9 and TRBJ2-7): DTGVSQNPRHKITKRGQNVTFRCDPISEHNRLYWYRQTLGQGPEFLTYFQNEAQLEKSRLLSDRFSAERPKGSFSTLEIQRTEQGDSAMYLCASSLRQYEQYFGPGTRLTVT.

The chain has TRBV19 and TRBJ2-5; TRBD1 aligns across 8 bases. V shed 6 bases and J 7 bases; nucleotides not matched to a gene: 7. Germline V gene sequence: CDR1 LNHDA, CDR2 SQIVND (reference sequence). This CDR3 is built from 13 residues. The CDR3 sequence is CASSSTGAGTQYF. CDR3 nucleotide sequence: TGTGCCAGTAGCTCGACAGGGGCCGGGACCCAGTACTTC.

CDR3 loop: CAARRGQGYGYTF. The CDR3 nucleotides read TGTGCTGCTCGAAGGGGTCAAGGCTATGGCTACACCTTC. This chain links TRBV28 with TRBJ1-2, with D tentatively TRBD1 (5 bases). Per the germline V gene, CDR1 is MDHEN and CDR2 is SYDVKM. This CDR3 is 13 amino acids long.

The J gene is TRBJ2-7, the V gene TRBV28; tentative D call: TRBD2 (5 bases). Trimming shortened V by 3 bases and J by 0 bases, and 15 bases separated the two germline ends. The germline V gene has CDR1 MDHEN and CDR2 SYDVKM. The CDR3 is 16 amino acids. CDR3 coding DNA: TGTGCCAGCAGTTTGGTCGGGGTTTGGAGCTCCTACGAGCAGTACTTC. It encodes CASSLVGVWSSYEQYF.

The chain joins TRBV19 to TRBJ2-7; the match to TRBD1 covers 7 bases. Germline V gene sequence: CDR1 LNHDA, CDR2 SQIVND (reference sequence). V gave up 10 bases and J gave up 0 bases; unmatched junction bases: 6. The CDR3 is 13 amino acids. The CDR3 sequence: CATANRGSYEQYF. CDR3 sequence (DNA): TGTGCCACCGCTAACAGGGGCTCCTACGAGCAGTACTTC.

Comment on this clone: In the same sample, other DNA sequences code for this CDR3. The V call is TRBV5-1, the J call TRBJ2-2, with 9 bases matching TRBD2. CDR3 size: 17 residues. J gave up 4 bases and V 0 bases, and 7 bases lay outside the gene matches. Germline V gives CDR1 SGHRS, CDR2 YFSETQ. This CDR3 is CASSLVAGGPATGELFF. The CDR3 nucleotides read TGCGCCAGCAGCTTGGTTGCGGGAGGGCCGGCCACCGGGGAGCTGTTTTTT. The full variable domain, in which reference TRBV5-1 and TRBJ2-2 provide the parts outside the CDR3, is KAGVTQTPRYLIKTRGQQVTLSCSPISGHRSVSWYQQTPGQGLQFLFEYFSETQRNKGNFPGRFSGRQFSNSRSEMNVSTLELGDSALYLCASSLVAGGPATGELFFGEGSRLTVL.

The rearrangement joins TRBV5-4 to TRBJ2-2; 11 bases map to TRBD1. Germline CDR1 reads SGHNT; CDR2 reads YYREEE (reference sequence). The CDR3 loop spans 16 amino acids. V trimming: 3 bases; J trimming: 6 bases; junction bases outside the gene matches: 7. The CDR3 DNA follows: TGTGCCAGCAGCTCAAGCCGGGACAGGGGGGCCGGGGAGCTGTTTTTT. Encoded protein: CASSSSRDRGAGELFF.

This rearrangement joins TRBV7-9 to TRBJ1-2; 7 nucleotides line up with TRBD1. The germline gives CDR1 SEHNR, CDR2 FQNEAQ (reference sequence). V gave up 6 bases and J gave up 6 bases; unmatched junction bases: 7. The length of the CDR3 is 13 residues. The CDR3 sequence is CASSPGTVDGYTF. In DNA form, the CDR3 reads TGTGCCAGCAGTCCAGGGACAGTGGATGGCTACACCTTC.